Presented here are 5 T cell receptor beta chains from one specimen sequenced in a study of shared clonotypes between healthy human individuals. Profiled with immunoSEQ multiplex PCR; TCRdb holds only in-frame clones, not every one. The sample lists 98,000 or so clones; about 63% were seen once. The sample was memory CD8+ T cells sorted from blood. The subset: CD45RO+ cells pooled with CCR7-negative TemRA cells. The receptors shown here come from a woman under 40 in good health.

V usage is TRBV10-1 and J usage is TRBJ2-3, with 8 bases that match TRBD2. This CDR3 region has 17 residues. CDR1 WNHNN and CDR2 SYGVQD come from the germline V gene (reference sequence). Losses at the gene ends were 0 bases for V and 10 bases for J; bases not matched to a gene: 15. This chain's CDR3 is CASSESRGSGSIVAQYF. In DNA form, the CDR3 reads TGCGCCAGCAGTGAGTCCCGAGGGAGCGGGAGTATCGTGGCGCAGTATTTT.

This chain links TRBV5-6 with TRBJ2-7; D is unresolved. V gave up 0 bases and J gave up 2 bases, with 6 bases separating them. The CDR3 extends over 13 amino acids. Per germline, CDR1 SGHDT and CDR2 YYEEEE. Written as DNA, the CDR3 is TGTGCCAGCAGCTTGGATCCTGCCTACGAGCAGTACTTC. Protein: CASSLDPAYEQYF. Variable domain in full (rest from reference TRBV5-6 and TRBJ2-7): DAGVTQSPTHLIKTRGQQVTLRCSPKSGHDTVSWYQQALGQGPQFIFQYYEEEERQRGNFPDRFSGHQFPNYSSELNVNALLLGDSALYLCASSLDPAYEQYFGPGTRLTVT.

The chain uses TRBV11-1 and TRBJ2-1, with 7 positions matching TRBD2. Germline values: CDR1 SGHAT, CDR2 FQDESV (reference sequence). The CDR3 has 14 residues. After removal of 5 bases from V and 5 bases from J, the junction contained 6 bases not matched to a gene. In DNA form, the CDR3 reads TGTGCCAGCAGCCCAACGGGAGGCCACAATGAGCAGTTCTTC. It codes for CASSPTGGHNEQFF.

V usage is TRBV7-3 and J usage is TRBJ2-7; TRBD1 aligns across 8 bases. CDR1 SGHTA and CDR2 FQGTGA come from the germline V gene. Germline trimming cut 5 bases from V and 5 bases from J; bases unmatched to any gene: 5. The CDR3 is 13 residues long. The CDR3 DNA follows: TGTGCCAGCAGCCCAGGACAGGGCCACGAGCAGTACTTC. It yields the protein CASSPGQGHEQYF.

V and J are TRBV6-1 and TRBJ2-7, with 8 bases that match TRBD1. V was clipped by 5 bases and J by 2 bases; unmatched bases: 8. This CDR3 spans 15 amino acids. Per germline, CDR1 MNHNS and CDR2 SASEGT. In DNA, the CDR3 is TGTGCCAGCAGTCCCTATGACAGGGGAGCCTACGAGCAGTACTTC. It codes for CASSPYDRGAYEQYF.